The 14 T cell receptor beta chains listed next were all sequenced from one sample in a study of cytomegalovirus exposure and HLA in healthy donors. The study ran its PCR with 60 Vbeta and 13 Jbeta primers. Method: immunoSEQ multiplex PCR; TCRdb's copy keeps in-frame clones and lacks some. Altogether about 130,000 clones are present, roughly three quarters being singletons, with the ten largest covering 1.5% to 2%. Sequences were obtained from PBMCs. The source of these receptors is a young man in good health and CMV-seronegative.

The genes are TRBV4-2 and TRBJ2-3; 9 bases are a match to TRBD2. Germline V lookup: CDR1 LGHNA, CDR2 YNFKEQ. This CDR3 comprises 18 residues. V gave up 0 bases and J gave up 1 base; unmatched junction bases: 8. CDR3: CASSQDLSSGKRTDTQYF. CDR3 in DNA: TGTGCCAGCAGCCAAGATCTGTCTAGCGGGAAACGCACAGATACGCAGTATTTT.

This chain uses TRBV18 with TRBJ1-1; a possible D gene is TRBD1 (5 bases). The germline V gene encodes CDR1 KGHSH and CDR2 LQKENI. V lost 4 bases to trimming and J lost 8 bases, with 17 bases between them. The length of the CDR3 is 14 residues. The CDR3 loop reads CASSLSQGRREAFF. In DNA, the CDR3 is TGTGCCAGCTCACTTTCTCAGGGAAGGCGAGAAGCTTTCTTT.

The chain links TRBV5-4 to TRBJ2-7, with TRBD1 matching over 8 bases. The J segment lost 6 bases and the V segment lost 3 bases, leaving 5 bases of the junction unmatched. CDR3 length equals 13 residues. Per the germline V gene, CDR1 is SGHNT and CDR2 is YYREEE (reference sequence). CDR3 sequence reads: CASSSDRAGEQYF. CDR3 in DNA: TGTGCCAGCAGCTCGGACAGGGCGGGCGAGCAGTACTTC.

The chain recombines TRBV7-3 with TRBJ1-1, with 12 bases that match TRBD1. Germline V gene data show CDR1 as SGHTA and CDR2 as FQGTGA. Germline trimming cut 3 bases from V and 2 bases from J; bases unmatched to any gene: 7. This CDR3 contains 17 residues. The CDR3 loop reads CASSFGDRGLLNTEAFF. The CDR3 DNA reads TGTGCCAGCAGCTTCGGGGACAGGGGGCTTTTAAACACTGAAGCTTTCTTT.

This sequence joins TRBV7-3 and TRBJ2-3, with D tentatively TRBD2 (6 bases). Germline assignment: CDR1 SGHTA and CDR2 FQGTGA. The CDR3 sequence is 17 residues long. Trimming took off 8 bases at V and 4 bases at J, with 25 bases between the two ends. The CDR3 DNA reads as TGTGCCAGCCAATCGTGGGGTAGACCGGGAGTGGCAGATACGCAGTATTTT. Residues: CASQSWGRPGVADTQYF. The whole variable domain, filled in from reference TRBV7-3 and TRBJ2-3, reads GAGVSQTPSNKVTEKGKYVELRCDPISGHTALYWYRQSLGQGPEFLIYFQGTGAADDSGLPNDRFFAVRPEGSVSTLKIQRTERGDSAVYLCASQSWGRPGVADTQYFGPGTRLTVL.

The rearrangement joins TRBV18 to TRBJ2-1, with D tentatively TRBD1 (6 bases). The ends were cut back, 6 bases at V and 0 bases at J, with 15 bases in the middle. Germline CDR1 is KGHSH and CDR2 is LQKENI. The CDR3 is 16 residues long. CDR3 DNA sequence: TGTGCCAGCTCCCGACAGGACCCGAGCTCCTACAATGAGCAGTTCTTC. Protein product: CASSRQDPSSYNEQFF.

This chain connects TRBV5-4 to TRBJ2-2; 8 bases fit TRBD2. Germline CDR1 SGHNT, CDR2 YYREEE (reference sequence). The CDR3 contains 15 residues. V shed 3 bases and J 1 base; nucleotides not matched to a gene: 2. The CDR3 nucleotides read TGTGCCAGCAGCTGGACTAGCAGGAACACCGGGGAGCTGTTTTTT. It is translated as CASSWTSRNTGELFF.

The chain is built from TRBV27 and TRBJ2-6; D perhaps matches TRBD2 (5 bases). V was clipped by 6 bases and J by 0 bases, with 12 bases between them. The CDR3 sequence is 16 residues long. Germline V gene data show CDR1 as MNHEY and CDR2 as SMNVEV (reference sequence). The CDR3: CASRSLVRSGANVLTF. In DNA, the CDR3 is TGTGCCAGCAGGTCACTAGTCCGCTCTGGGGCCAACGTCCTGACTTTC.

The V gene is TRBV14, the J gene TRBJ2-5; a weak D match, TRBD1 (5 bases). The CDR3 extends over 13 amino acids. V was trimmed by 5 bases and J by 4 bases, leaving 11 bases between them. Germline lookup yields CDR1 SGHDN and CDR2 FVKESK. CDR3 coding DNA: TGTGCCAGCAGCAAGGGGCTGGGAGAGACCCAGTACTTC. This codes for CASSKGLGETQYF.

The chain joins TRBV11-1 to TRBJ2-3, with D perhaps TRBD1 (6 bases). V lost 1 base and J lost 2, with 10 bases in between. Germline V gene lookup returns CDR1 SGHAT and CDR2 FQDESV (reference sequence). CDR3 length: 15 amino acids. The CDR3 is CASSLGPGDTDTQYF. For the CDR3, the DNA is TGTGCCAGCAGCTTAGGGCCAGGGGACACAGATACGCAGTATTTT.

The CDR3 reads CASSKYTRSYNEQFF. The CDR3 bases are TGTGCCAGCAGTAAGTATACTCGCTCCTACAATGAGCAGTTCTTC. The rearrangement uses TRBV6-5 and TRBJ2-1; D is undetermined. The CDR3 contains 15 residues. Germline lookup yields CDR1 MNHEY and CDR2 SVGAGI. V was trimmed by 5 bases and J by 0 bases, leaving 11 bases between them.

The genes are TRBV27 and TRBJ2-7; D is unresolved. The CDR3 is 14 residues long. The germline CDR1 and CDR2 sequences are MNHEY and SMNVEV (reference sequence). V dropped 8 bases and J dropped 0 bases, with 14 bases sitting between them. CDR3 protein: CASSGGRSSYEQYF. DNA of the CDR3: TGTGCCAGCTCTGGCGGAAGGAGCTCCTACGAGCAGTACTTC.

This rearrangement joins TRBV6-4 to TRBJ2-3; 10 bases fit TRBD2. Germline assignment: CDR1 MRHNA and CDR2 SNTAGT. The length of the CDR3 is 16 residues. V trimming: 3 bases; J trimming: 4 bases; junction bases outside the gene matches: 7. The CDR3 nucleotides are TGTGCCAGCAGTGAACGGGCTAGCGGGGGCCCAGATACGCAGTATTTT. The encoded protein is CASSERASGGPDTQYF.

This chain uses TRBV7-3 with TRBJ2-1, with 8 nucleotides matching TRBD2. Germline V gene sequence: CDR1 SGHTA, CDR2 FQGTGA. This CDR3 comprises 15 residues. V trimming: 5 bases; J trimming: 7 bases; junction bases outside the gene matches: 10. CDR3: CASSKSGSIINEQFF. The CDR3 coding sequence is TGTGCCAGCAGCAAAAGCGGGAGTATCATAAATGAGCAGTTCTTC.